The 11 T cell receptor beta chains presented below share a single source sample, sequenced in a study of T cell repertoires and HLA-DP antigens. The repertoire was sequenced with immunoSEQ multiplex PCR; TCRdb's copy has only in-frame clones and lacks some. The sample lists over 100,000 clones, about 91% occurring once. Their recognized antigens are unknown. Sequenced sample: CD4+ T cells from PBMCs. Source of these receptors: a woman aged 18-29 years in good health and CMV-seronegative.

This rearrangement joins TRBV11-3 to TRBJ2-3; TRBD2 aligns across 7 bases. V shed 1 base, J shed 2 bases, and the junction held 6 bases outside the gene matches. Germline V CDR1 and CDR2: SGHNT, YENEEA. The CDR3 is 16 residues long. The CDR3 bases are TGTGCCAGCAGCTTAGGGGTAGCGGGCTTCACAGATACGCAGTATTTT. Its protein product is CASSLGVAGFTDTQYF.

This chain links TRBV6-5 with TRBJ1-5, with a weak D call TRBD1 (6 bases). Trimming removed 2 bases at V and 1 base at J, with 12 bases between. The germline gives CDR1 MNHEY, CDR2 SVGAGI. CDR3 length equals 16 residues. The CDR3 here is CASSYGGGWSNQPQHF. CDR3 DNA: TGTGCCAGCAGTTACGGGGGGGGCTGGAGCAATCAGCCCCAGCATTTT.

This chain links TRBV29-1 with TRBJ2-1; TRBD2 matches at 12 bases. The CDR3 is 15 amino acids. Trimming at V came to 4 bases and at J to 5 bases, leaving 6 bases not matched to a gene. Germline CDR1 is SQVTM and CDR2 is ANQGSEA. This chain's CDR3 is CSVVVLAGGNNEQFF. The CDR3 DNA sequence: TGCAGCGTTGTTGTACTAGCGGGGGGAAACAATGAGCAGTTCTTC.

The chain couples TRBV7-2 to TRBJ2-5; 7 bases fit TRBD1. Germline-derived CDR1 and CDR2 are SGHTA and FQGNSA. The length of the CDR3 is 14 residues. After removal of 3 bases from V and 7 bases from J, the junction contained 8 bases not matched to a gene. The CDR3 region has the DNA TGTGCCAGCAGCTTTGGCCAGGGGGTAGGGACCCAGTACTTC. This gives the protein CASSFGQGVGTQYF. The full variable domain, its missing parts supplied by reference TRBV7-2 and TRBJ2-5, is GAGVSQSPSNKVTEKGKDVELRCDPISGHTALYWYRQSLGQGLEFLIYFQGNSAPDKSGLPSDRFSAERTGGSVSTLTIQRTQQEDSAVYLCASSFGQGVGTQYFGPGTRLLVL.

J is TRBJ2-4 and V is TRBV19; 7 positions match TRBD1. The CDR3 loop spans 15 amino acids. V gave up 6 bases and J gave up 0 bases; unmatched junction bases: 5. The germline CDR1 and CDR2 sequences are LNHDA and SQIVND (reference sequence). CDR3 region: CASSQDRVAKNIQYF. The CDR3 DNA follows: TGTGCCAGTAGCCAAGACAGGGTAGCCAAAAACATTCAGTACTTC.

This chain joins TRBV28 and TRBJ2-7, with D unclear. V was pared by 5 bases and J by 4 bases, with 12 bases between. This CDR3 contains 13 residues. The V gene's germline CDR1 is MDHEN and CDR2 SYDVKM. The chain's CDR3 is CASSADDIYEQYV. The CDR3 DNA is TGTGCCAGCAGTGCCGACGATATATACGAGCAGTACGTC.

This chain connects TRBV5-1 to TRBJ2-5; D perhaps matches TRBD2 (7 bases). Germline-derived CDR1 and CDR2 are SGHRS and YFSETQ. Trimming cost V 6 bases and J 0 bases, with 9 bases left between them. The CDR3 is 13 residues long. CDR3 coding DNA: TGCGCCAGCAAGGGGGGGGACCAAGAGACCCAGTACTTC. It yields the protein CASKGGDQETQYF. The complete variable domain, with remaining parts taken from reference TRBV5-1 and TRBJ2-5, reads KAGVTQTPRYLIKTRGQQVTLSCSPISGHRSVSWYQQTPGQGLQFLFEYFSETQRNKGNFPGRFSGRQFSNSRSEMNVSTLELGDSALYLCASKGGDQETQYFGPGTRLLVL.

The chain links TRBV10-3 to TRBJ2-7, with TRBD2 matching over 8 bases. Germline V CDR1 and CDR2: ENHRY, SYGVKD. The CDR3 has 16 residues. The J segment lost 6 bases and the V segment lost 2 bases, leaving 12 bases of the junction unmatched. DNA for the CDR3: TGTGCCATCAGTGAGCCTCCCGGGACTAGAAATTCCGAGCAGTACTTC. This gives the protein CAISEPPGTRNSEQYF.

This sequence joins TRBV5-1 and TRBJ2-5; 9 bases match TRBD1. The V segment lost 4 bases and the J segment 2 bases; nucleotides outside the gene matches: 12. The CDR3 totals 17 residues. CDR1 and CDR2 from the germline V gene are SGHRS and YFSETQ. CDR3 residues: CASSLSPGQGKQETQYF. As DNA, the CDR3 is TGCGCCAGCAGCCTCTCACCGGGACAGGGAAAACAAGAGACCCAGTACTTC.

Only a few counts were recorded for this clone. CDR3 nucleotides: TGTGCCAGCACCCGTTTAGGGGACAGGGGGCGATCACCCCTCCACTTT. This sequence encodes CASTRLGDRGRSPLHF. This chain connects TRBV7-8 to TRBJ1-6, with TRBD1 identical over 12 bases. The CDR3 sequence is 16 residues long. Germline assignment: CDR1 SGHVS and CDR2 FQNEAQ. J was trimmed by 10 bases and V by 7 bases; bases with no gene match: 11.

V gene TRBV6-5 combines with J gene TRBJ1-5; TRBD1 matches at 9 bases. The CDR3 is made up of 16 amino acids. Germline values: CDR1 MNHEY, CDR2 SVGAGI. Trimming at V came to 0 bases and at J to 4 bases, leaving 4 bases not matched to a gene. CDR3 in DNA: TGTGCCAGCAGTTACTCGTCTGGGACAGGGAATCAGCCCCAGCATTTT. This encodes CASSYSSGTGNQPQHF.